This T cell receptor beta chain is from a study of cytomegalovirus exposure and HLA in healthy donors. PCR primers comprised 60 Vbeta and 13 Jbeta primers. Sequenced by immunoSEQ multiplex PCR; TCRdb stores in-frame clones only, minus some. This sample has 250,000 to 350,000 clones, with roughly 90% found just once. Sample: PBMCs. The sequence derives from a woman between 18 and 30 years old in good health and CMV-seronegative.

CDR3 amino acids: CASSFSFDRADTEAFF. For the CDR3, the DNA is TGTGCCAGCAGCTTCTCCTTCGACAGGGCTGACACTGAAGCTTTCTTT. The chain employs TRBV7-3 and TRBJ1-1; 7 bases are shared with TRBD1. This CDR3 contains 16 residues. J lost 3 bases, V lost 3 bases, and 10 bases had no gene match. Germline loops: CDR1 SGHTA, CDR2 FQGTGA. Together with reference TRBV7-3 and TRBJ1-1, the CDR3 gives the full variable domain: GAGVSQTPSNKVTEKGKYVELRCDPISGHTALYWYRQSLGQGPEFLIYFQGTGAADDSGLPNDRFFAVRPEGSVSTLKIQRTERGDSAVYLCASSFSFDRADTEAFFGQGTRLTVV.